One and the same sample provided the 10 T cell receptor beta chains below, sequenced in a study of blood T cell repertoires in COVID-19. Profiled with immunoSEQ multiplex PCR; TCRdb holds only in-frame clones, not every one. The repertoire holds about 370,000 clones, with around 90% as singletons. The material sequenced was peripheral blood. Every receptor here comes from a young man with active or convalescent COVID-19.

This clone came up once. The rearrangement links TRBV19 to TRBJ1-1, with 7 positions matching TRBD1. V lost 4 bases, J lost 1 base, and 6 bases stayed unmatched. In germline, CDR1 is LNHDA, CDR2 SQIVND (reference sequence). The CDR3 totals 15 residues. The CDR3 DNA is TGTGCCAGTAGTAGAAACAGGGGTCCGAACACTGAAGCTTTCTTT. Amino acid sequence: CASSRNRGPNTEAFF.

On this clone itself: Other DNA sequences in the sample encode the same CDR3. The chain employs TRBV28 and TRBJ1-6, with unresolved D. CDR1 and CDR2 from the germline V gene are MDHEN and SYDVKM. Between the trimmed V and J ends, which lost 3 bases and 6 bases, there was a span of 9 bases. The CDR3 is 14 amino acids. For the CDR3, the DNA is TGTGCCAGCAGTTTGACCGGGGTTAATTCACCCCTCCACTTT. Protein: CASSLTGVNSPLHF.

This clone was observed a handful of times. The chain recombines TRBV25-1 with TRBJ2-2; tentatively, D is TRBD1 (5 bases). CDR1 is MGHDK and CDR2 is SYGVNS in the germline V gene. The CDR3 spans 14 residues. V lost 2 bases, J lost 4 bases, and 8 bases lay in between. In DNA form, the CDR3 reads TGTGCCAGCAGTGAAGGCAGGGTCACCGGGGAGCTGTTTTTT. This sequence encodes CASSEGRVTGELFF.

V usage is TRBV11-2 and J usage is TRBJ2-5; D is possibly TRBD2 (6 bases). The germline gives CDR1 SGHAT, CDR2 FQNNGV. V was shortened by 3 bases and J by 1 base, with 9 bases between the two germline ends. The CDR3 has 14 amino acids. The CDR3, as DNA: TGTGCCAGCAGCTTGGGGGGAGTCCAAGAGACCCAGTACTTC. Amino acids: CASSLGGVQETQYF.

This clone was counted a single time. The chain is built from TRBV9 and TRBJ1-5; D ambiguous. Germline CDR1 reads SGDLS; CDR2 reads YYNGEE. The germline V and J ends were trimmed by 2 bases and 5 bases, with 11 bases remaining between them. The CDR3 has 14 amino acids. CDR3 loop: CASSVGTSYQPQHF. CDR3 DNA sequence: TGTGCCAGCAGCGTGGGCACCAGTTATCAGCCCCAGCATTTT. The full variable domain, with the rest looked up from reference TRBV9 and TRBJ1-5, is DSGVTQTPKHLITATGQRVTLRCSPRSGDLSVYWYQQSLDQGLQFLIQYYNGEERAKGNILERFSAQQFPDLHSELNLSSLELGDSALYFCASSVGTSYQPQHFGDGTRLSIL.

This chain uses TRBV5-4 with TRBJ2-3; D may be TRBD1 (6 bases). CDR1 is SGHNT and CDR2 is YYREEE in the germline V gene (reference sequence). V gave up 4 bases and J gave up 4 bases, with 13 bases separating them. CDR3 length: 14 amino acids. The chain's CDR3 is CASSALQGADTQYF. CDR3 bases: TGTGCCAGCAGCGCACTACAGGGAGCAGATACGCAGTATTTT. Variable domain in full (rest from reference TRBV5-4 and TRBJ2-3): ETGVTQSPTHLIKTRGQQVTLRCSSQSGHNTVSWYQQALGQGPQFIFQYYREEENGRGNFPPRFSGLQFPNYSSELNVNALELDDSALYLCASSALQGADTQYFGPGTRLTVL.

The table lists this clone with a few counts. This CDR3 is CASSTTTGGPNQPQHF. In DNA, the CDR3 is TGTGCCAGCAGCACCACGACAGGGGGCCCCAATCAGCCCCAGCATTTT. The chain uses TRBV5-6 and TRBJ1-5, with 10 bases lining up with TRBD1. Germline lookup yields CDR1 SGHDT and CDR2 YYEEEE. The CDR3 is made up of 16 amino acids. V trimming: 4 bases; J trimming: 3 bases; junction bases outside the gene matches: 7. Based on the CDR3 plus reference TRBV5-6 and TRBJ1-5, the full variable domain is DAGVTQSPTHLIKTRGQQVTLRCSPKSGHDTVSWYQQALGQGPQFIFQYYEEEERQRGNFPDRFSGHQFPNYSSELNVNALLLGDSALYLCASSTTTGGPNQPQHFGDGTRLSIL.

This sequence joins TRBV28 and TRBJ1-5; 9 nucleotides agree with TRBD1. This CDR3 is built from 15 residues. Germline CDR1 reads MDHEN; CDR2 reads SYDVKM. J was trimmed by 2 bases and V by 3 bases; bases with no gene match: 2. CDR3 in DNA: TGTGCCAGCAGTTTGGACAGGGGTCGCAATCAGCCCCAGCATTTT. It encodes CASSLDRGRNQPQHF.

The chain links TRBV6-5 to TRBJ2-7; D gene unclear. With 2 bases removed from V and 5 bases from J, the gap between germline ends came to 10 bases. The CDR3 sequence is 13 residues long. From germline, CDR1 is MNHEY and CDR2 SVGAGI. The CDR3 bases are TGTGCCAGCAGTTACAGCCCCTCAAACGAGCAGTACTTC. Translation: CASSYSPSNEQYF.

This chain connects TRBV2 to TRBJ2-7; 10 bases are shared with TRBD1. With 5 bases clipped from V and 0 bases from J, the junction kept 13 bases outside the gene matches. Germline lookup yields CDR1 SNHLY and CDR2 FYNNEI. This CDR3 contains 18 residues. CDR3 region: CASSIPGQGIFVSYEQYF. CDR3 sequence (DNA): TGTGCCAGCAGTATACCGGGACAGGGGATATTTGTCTCCTACGAGCAGTACTTC. The full variable domain, its missing parts supplied by reference TRBV2 and TRBJ2-7, is EPEVTQTPSHQVTQMGQEVILRCVPISNHLYFYWYRQILGQKVEFLVSFYNNEISEKSEIFDDQFSVERPDGSNFTLKIRSTKLEDSAMYFCASSIPGQGIFVSYEQYFGPGTRLTVT.